Here is one T cell receptor beta chain with its context. What it recognizes is unknown. Researchers ran the PCR with 60 Vbeta and 13 Jbeta primers. Assay: immunoSEQ multiplex PCR; the TCRdb copy retains only in-frame clones and omits some. The sample lists about 99,000 clones, around 65% occurring once. The CDR3 spans 14 residues. The ends were cut back, 5 bases at V and 4 bases at J, with 15 bases in the middle. Germline values: CDR1 SGHVS, CDR2 FQNEAQ. This sample was taken from a study of cytomegalovirus exposure and HLA in healthy donors. Study observations and caveats: Later analysis identified 17,000 or so TCR beta sequences associated with HLA alleles, using a false discovery rate threshold of 0.05. Owing to their indistinguishability, certain V segments, notably TRBV6-2 and TRBV6-3, were excluded.

The rearrangement uses TRBV7-8 and TRBJ2-7; D might be TRBD1 (6 bases). This sequence was found in a woman in her forties or fifties in good health and CMV-seronegative. Specimen: PBMCs. The CDR3 region is CASSPRTVGYEQYF. Written as DNA, the CDR3 is TGTGCCAGCAGCCCCCGGACAGTAGGGTACGAGCAGTACTTC.